A single sample gave rise to the 17 T cell receptor beta chains below, sequenced in a study of CD8+CD57+ T cells in acquired aplastic anemia. The patients chosen for sequencing had shown expansion of CD8+CD57+ cells (detected by flow cytometry). CDR3 and TCR beta VDJ profiling relied on a genomic DNA template. TCRdb called the reads again in MiXCR, with one record for every CDR3 protein. The table has under 250,000 distinct CDR3 sequences, around half seen once. The sample was sorted CD4+, CD8+, or CD8+CD57+ T cells (not recorded which) from PBMCs. The source of these receptors is a human donor with aplastic anemia.

This clonotype was detected ten times or more. The rearrangement links TRBV11-2 to TRBJ2-7; tentative D call: TRBD1 (6 bases). Germline CDR1 SGHAT, CDR2 FQNNGV. V lost 0 bases to trimming and J lost 5 bases, with 11 bases between them. The CDR3 length is 14 residues. The CDR3 loop reads CASSLDLRGHEQYF. The CDR3 DNA reads as TGTGCCAGCAGCTTAGACCTCAGGGGCCACGAGCAGTACTTC.

This clonotype was observed a few times. V is TRBV6-5 and J is TRBJ2-6, with D tentatively TRBD1 or TRBD2 (6 bases each). Trimming removed 8 bases from V and 2 bases from J, with 16 bases in between. Germline V CDR1 and CDR2: MNHEY, SVGAGI. This CDR3 comprises 16 residues. DNA for the CDR3: TGTGCCAGCCTCAAGGGGGGTTCTGCTGGGGCCAACGTCCTGACTTTC. It codes for CASLKGGSAGANVLTF.

About this clonotype itself: The junction differs from germline at one of its ends, possibly a read error. The V and J genes are TRBV6-2 or TRBV6-3 and TRBJ1-1, with D unclear. The CDR3 is made up of 15 amino acids. The germline V gene encodes CDR1 MNHEY and CDR2 SVGEGT. The CDR3 nucleotides read TGTGCCAGCGGTTACGTCAAGGGTGGGCACACTGAAGCTTTCTTT. Protein: CASGYVKGGHTEAFF.

Details on this clonotype: It is likely a read error, because the conserved phenylalanine at the end of the CDR3 is missing. The chain combines TRBV11-2 with TRBJ1-2; the D is unclear. The V gene lost 1 base and the J gene lost 4 bases, with 7 bases spanning the gap. This CDR3 contains 13 residues. Germline-derived CDR1 and CDR2 are SGHAT and FQNNGV. The CDR3 loop reads CASSLGQPYGYTL. Here the CDR3 DNA reads TGTGCCAGCAGCTTAGGGCAGCCCTATGGCTACACCCTC.

This clonotype came up many times. This sequence joins TRBV7-9 and TRBJ2-7, with unresolved D. CDR1 and CDR2 from the germline V gene are SEHNR and FQNEAQ (reference sequence). V dropped 2 bases and J dropped 3 bases, with 5 bases sitting between them. The CDR3 contains 12 residues. The CDR3: CASSLSDYEQYF. Written as DNA, the CDR3 is TGTGCCAGCAGCTTATCCGACTACGAGCAGTACTTC. The full variable domain, in which reference TRBV7-9 and TRBJ2-7 provide the parts outside the CDR3, is DTGVSQNPRHKITKRGQNVTFRCDPISEHNRLYWYRQTLGQGPEFLTYFQNEAQLEKSRLLSDRFSAERPKGSFSTLEIQRTEQGDSAMYLCASSLSDYEQYFGPGTRLTVT.

This clonotype was seen only a few times. A single base separates this from a much larger clone, so it may be a read error. The rearrangement links TRBV6-4 to TRBJ1-1; 8 bases fit TRBD1. This CDR3 has 15 residues. Per the germline V gene, CDR1 is MRHNA and CDR2 is SNTAGT. CDR3 region: CASSEGQAPNTEALF. Here the CDR3 DNA reads TGTGCCAGCAGCGAGGGACAGGCGCCGAACACTGAAGCTCTCTTT.

The rearrangement uses TRBV19 and TRBJ1-2, with TRBD1 identical over 10 bases. Germline values: CDR1 LNHDA, CDR2 SQIVND (reference sequence). CDR3 length: 16 amino acids. Trimming took 6 bases from V and 1 from J; bases not matched to a gene: 8. DNA for the CDR3: TGTGCCAGTAGGGGAGGCCGGGACAGGGGTAACTATGGCTACACCTTC. Translating gives CASRGGRDRGNYGYTF.

This clonotype was observed a few times. The genes are TRBV7-2 and TRBJ2-5, with D possibly matching TRBD2 (6 bases). V was trimmed by 6 bases and J by 3 bases, leaving 20 bases between them. This CDR3 contains 16 residues. From germline, CDR1 is SGHTA and CDR2 FQGNSA. The CDR3 DNA reads as TGTGCCAGCAGACCCGGGGGAGCACTGGGGGAAGAGACCCAGTACTTC. Translation: CASRPGGALGEETQYF.

V gene TRBV29-1 combines with J gene TRBJ2-2; 9 bases fit TRBD1. The V and J ends lost 6 bases and 0 bases, in that order; junction bases with no gene match: 14. The CDR3 extends over 18 amino acids. Germline CDR1 SQVTM, CDR2 ANQGSEA. CDR3 sequence (DNA): TGCAGCGTATGCGGACAGGGGCAATGGGGAACGAACACCGGGGAGCTGTTTTTT. Amino acid sequence: CSVCGQGQWGTNTGELFF.

V and J are TRBV2 and TRBJ1-2; perhaps TRBD1 as D (6 bases). V lost 7 bases, J lost 7 bases, and 16 bases lay in between. Germline CDR1 is SNHLY and CDR2 is FYNNEI. There are 13 residues in the CDR3. The chain's CDR3 is CASIDRNYPGYTF. DNA for the CDR3: TGTGCCAGCATCGACAGGAACTATCCTGGCTACACCTTC.

This clonotype was detected many times. This sequence joins TRBV28 and TRBJ1-4; 9 nucleotides match TRBD1. Losses at the gene ends were 5 bases for V and 14 bases for J; bases not matched to a gene: 9. Germline V CDR1 and CDR2: MDHEN, SYDVKM. This CDR3 is built from 13 residues. CDR3 bases: TGTGCCAGCAGTGTAGTGAGGGACAGGGATCTGTTTTTT. The encoded protein is CASSVVRDRDLFF. Drawing the rest from reference TRBV28 and TRBJ1-4, the complete variable domain is DVKVTQSSRYLVKRTGEKVFLECVQDMDHENMFWYRQDPGLGLRLIYFSYDVKMKEKGDIPEGYSVSREKKERFSLILESASTNQTSMYLCASSVVRDRDLFFGSGTQLSVL.

The rearrangement uses TRBV27 and TRBJ2-1; D may be TRBD2 (5 bases). The germline V and J ends were trimmed by 2 bases and 0 bases, with 11 bases remaining between them. Germline values: CDR1 MNHEY, CDR2 SMNVEV (reference sequence). This CDR3 region has 16 residues. In DNA form, the CDR3 reads TGTGCCAGCAGTTTAAGCCACGGGAACTCCTACAATGAGCAGTTCTTC. Protein sequence: CASSLSHGNSYNEQFF.

The V gene is TRBV6-5, the J gene TRBJ2-1; 10 bases match TRBD2. This CDR3 contains 19 residues. V shed 5 bases, J shed 7 bases, and the junction held 20 bases outside the gene matches. Per the germline V gene, CDR1 is MNHEY and CDR2 is SVGAGI. For the CDR3, the DNA is TGTGCCAGCAGTGAAGGGGACAGGCACGAAGCGGGAGGGCGGAATGAGCAGTTCTTC. Its protein is CASSEGDRHEAGGRNEQFF.

This clonotype was observed a few times. The chain carries TRBV2 and TRBJ2-7, with no clear D. V lost 2 bases to trimming and J lost 3 bases, with 5 bases between them. Germline values: CDR1 SNHLY, CDR2 FYNNEI. The CDR3 is 12 amino acids. The CDR3 reads CASSENLYEQYF. DNA for the CDR3: TGTGCCAGCAGTGAAAACCTCTACGAGCAGTACTTC.

This clonotype turned up a few times. The chain employs TRBV7-8 and TRBJ1-3, with D perhaps TRBD1 (5 bases). CDR3 length: 13 residues. CDR1 is SGHVS and CDR2 is FQNEAQ in the germline V gene. V lost 5 bases and J 4 bases, leaving 9 bases between the germline ends. DNA for the CDR3: TGTGCCAGCAGCGATGGGGGAGGAAACACCATATATTTT. Translating it yields CASSDGGGNTIYF.

The rearrangement joins TRBV10-3 to TRBJ1-2; D is possibly TRBD1 (5 bases). The germline gives CDR1 ENHRY, CDR2 SYGVKD. Between the trimmed V and J ends, which lost 11 bases and 6 bases, there was a span of 13 bases. This CDR3 is built from 11 residues. The CDR3 nucleotides read TGTGCCGCGCAACGGGGGAATGGCTACACCTTC. Protein: CAAQRGNGYTF.

The chain is built from TRBV29-1 and TRBJ2-1, with 9 bases matching TRBD1. V gave up 6 bases and J gave up 6 bases; unmatched junction bases: 9. The CDR3 consists of 14 residues. Germline CDR1 is SQVTM and CDR2 is ANQGSEA. The CDR3 nucleotides read TGCAGCGTGGAATCCGGGACAGGGATCAATGAGCAGTTCTTC. It is translated as CSVESGTGINEQFF.